The entry that follows covers one TCR beta chain sequence. Its antigen is currently unknown. Second-dose intervals of approximately 4 or approximately 12 weeks were pooled. Produced via immunoSEQ multiplex PCR; TCRdb's table is partial and in-frame only. The sample records more than 120,000 clones, almost 95% being singletons. The source of the sample is a study of T cell responses to AZD1222 COVID-19 vaccine. Overall study findings and caveats: Reportedly, nearly half of unique spike TCRs recognized epitopes outside B.1.351/B.1.1.7 mutations.

CDR3 size: 12 residues. V lost 9 bases to trimming and J lost 7 bases; unmatched junction nucleotides: 5. CDR1 and CDR2 from the germline V gene are LNHDA and SQIVND (reference sequence). The chain recombines TRBV19 with TRBJ1-3; 8 nucleotides align to TRBD1. Sequences were derived from peripheral blood, sampled 28 days after the second AZD1222 dose. This clonotype originated in an adult who received the AZD1222 COVID-19 vaccine. As DNA, the CDR3 is TGTGCCAGGCGCCAGGGGGCTAACACCATATATTTT. This gives the protein CARRQGANTIYF.